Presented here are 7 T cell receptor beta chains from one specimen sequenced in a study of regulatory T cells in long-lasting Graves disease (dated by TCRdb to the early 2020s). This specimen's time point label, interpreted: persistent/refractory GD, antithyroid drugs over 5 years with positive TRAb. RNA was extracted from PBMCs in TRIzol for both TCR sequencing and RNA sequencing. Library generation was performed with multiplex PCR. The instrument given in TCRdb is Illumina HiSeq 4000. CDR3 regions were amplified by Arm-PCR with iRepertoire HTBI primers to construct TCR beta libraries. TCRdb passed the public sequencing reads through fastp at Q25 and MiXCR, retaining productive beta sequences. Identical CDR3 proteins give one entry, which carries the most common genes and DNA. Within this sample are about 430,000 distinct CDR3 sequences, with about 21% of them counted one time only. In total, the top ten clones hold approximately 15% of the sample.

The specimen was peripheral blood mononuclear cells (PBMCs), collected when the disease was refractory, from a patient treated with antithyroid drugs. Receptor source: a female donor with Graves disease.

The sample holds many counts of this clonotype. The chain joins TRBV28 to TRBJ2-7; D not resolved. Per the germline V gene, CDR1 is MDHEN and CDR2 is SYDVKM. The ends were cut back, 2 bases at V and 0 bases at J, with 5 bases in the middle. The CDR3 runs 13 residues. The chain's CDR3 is CASSLVSSYEQYF. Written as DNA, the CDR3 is TGTGCCAGCAGTTTAGTGAGCTCCTACGAGCAGTACTTC. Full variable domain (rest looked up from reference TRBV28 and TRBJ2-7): DVKVTQSSRYLVKRTGEKVFLECVQDMDHENMFWYRQDPGLGLRLIYFSYDVKMKEKGDIPEGYSVSREKKERFSLILESASTNQTSMYLCASSLVSSYEQYFGPGTRLTVT.

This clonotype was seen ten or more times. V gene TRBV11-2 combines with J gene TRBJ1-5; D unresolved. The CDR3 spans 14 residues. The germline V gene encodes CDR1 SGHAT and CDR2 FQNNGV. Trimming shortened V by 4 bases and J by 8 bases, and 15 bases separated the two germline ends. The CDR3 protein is CASSSDTVLEPQHF. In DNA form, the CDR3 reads TGTGCCAGCAGCTCTGACACGGTTCTAGAGCCCCAGCATTTT.

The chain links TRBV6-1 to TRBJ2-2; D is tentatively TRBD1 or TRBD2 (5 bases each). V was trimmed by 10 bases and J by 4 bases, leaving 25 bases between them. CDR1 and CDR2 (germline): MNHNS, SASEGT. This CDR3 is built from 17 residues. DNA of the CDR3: TGTGCCACCCTAGGCGGGTTCAGGGTTGGTCGCACCGGGGAGCTGTTTTTT. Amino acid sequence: CATLGGFRVGRTGELFF.

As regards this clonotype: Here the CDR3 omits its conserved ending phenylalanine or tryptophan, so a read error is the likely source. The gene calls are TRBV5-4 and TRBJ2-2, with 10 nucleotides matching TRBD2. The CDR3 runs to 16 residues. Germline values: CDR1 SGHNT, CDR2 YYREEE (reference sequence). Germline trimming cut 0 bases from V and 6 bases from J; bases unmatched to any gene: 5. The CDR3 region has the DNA TGTGCCAGCAGCTTGGATCAGCGGGAGGGCGCCGGGGAGCTGTTTCTT. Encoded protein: CASSLDQREGAGELFL.

CDR3 bases: TGTGCCAGCTCACCACCGCAAGTCACTGAAGCTTTCTTT. Its protein product is CASSPPQVTEAFF. J is TRBJ1-1 and V is TRBV18; unclear D gene. The CDR3 extends over 13 amino acids. The V gene lost 0 bases and the J gene lost 4 bases, with 6 bases spanning the gap. The germline CDR1 and CDR2 sequences are KGHSH and LQKENI.

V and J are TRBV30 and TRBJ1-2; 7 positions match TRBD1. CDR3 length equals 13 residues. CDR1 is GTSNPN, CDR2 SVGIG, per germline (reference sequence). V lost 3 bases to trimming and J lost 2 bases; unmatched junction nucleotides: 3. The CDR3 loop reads CAWSRQGNYGYTF. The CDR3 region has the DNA TGTGCCTGGAGCCGACAGGGAAACTATGGCTACACCTTC.

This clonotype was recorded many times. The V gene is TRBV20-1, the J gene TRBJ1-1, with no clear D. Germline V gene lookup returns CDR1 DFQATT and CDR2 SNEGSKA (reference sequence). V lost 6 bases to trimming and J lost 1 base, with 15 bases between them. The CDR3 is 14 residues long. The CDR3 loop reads CSAPGYISNTEAFF. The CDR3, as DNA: TGCAGTGCCCCTGGTTACATCTCGAACACTGAAGCTTTCTTT.